Each of the 18 T cell receptor beta chains below was sequenced from the same sample in a study of cytomegalovirus exposure and HLA in healthy donors (dated by TCRdb to about 2017). Library preparation employed the immunoSEQ multiplex PCR assay. A mixture of 60 forward primers for TCR Vbeta segments and 13 reverse primers for TCR Jbeta segments was used in the multiplex PCR. TCRdb mirrors the immuneACCESS table, restricted to in-frame sequences. Some clones are absent from its copies; in checked studies, under half trace to an unresolved V gene, and the reason for the others is unknown. The sample table holds 150,000 to 200,000 clones, of which 75% to 85% were seen once. 3.7% of the sample is held by the ten biggest clonotypes. Material: PBMCs. Every receptor here comes from a woman aged 60-75 years in good health and CMV-seropositive.

The chain links TRBV6-1 to TRBJ2-5; 12 nucleotides line up with TRBD2. With 6 bases clipped from V and 5 bases from J, the junction kept 7 bases outside the gene matches. The CDR3 is 15 amino acids. CDR1 is MNHNS and CDR2 is SASEGT in the germline V gene. CDR3 in DNA: TGTGCCAGCAGAATAACTAGCGGGGGGCTGGAGACCCAGTACTTC. Its translation is CASRITSGGLETQYF.

The V and J genes are TRBV7-2 and TRBJ1-1, with 7 bases lining up with TRBD1. The V segment lost 5 bases and the J segment 4 bases; nucleotides outside the gene matches: 10. The CDR3 consists of 15 residues. Germline V gene lookup returns CDR1 SGHTA and CDR2 FQGNSA. The CDR3 DNA reads TGTGCCAGCAGCGCCCACAGGGGTGAGGGCACTGAAGCTTTCTTT. This gives the protein CASSAHRGEGTEAFF.

This clone appeared a few times. This chain uses TRBV28 with TRBJ1-6, with no clear D. The V and J ends lost 5 bases and 7 bases respectively, with 12 bases between them. This CDR3 spans 14 amino acids. Germline lookup yields CDR1 MDHEN and CDR2 SYDVKM. CDR3 sequence: CASSPLSGNSPLHF. In DNA form, the CDR3 reads TGTGCCAGCAGTCCTCTCTCGGGGAATTCACCCCTCCACTTT.

The rearrangement uses TRBV19 and TRBJ2-7; 8 bases are shared with TRBD2. CDR3 length equals 16 residues. The germline V gene encodes CDR1 LNHDA and CDR2 SQIVND (reference sequence). J lost 5 bases, V lost 3 bases, and 12 bases had no gene match. Here the CDR3 DNA reads TGTGCCAGTAGTATCGGGACCAGCGGGAGTATGCACGAGCAGTACTTC. Protein: CASSIGTSGSMHEQYF. Based on the CDR3 plus reference TRBV19 and TRBJ2-7, the full variable domain is DGGITQSPKYLFRKEGQNVTLSCEQNLNHDAMYWYRQDPGQGLRLIYYSQIVNDFQKGDIAEGYSVSREKKESFPLTVTSAQKNPTAFYLCASSIGTSGSMHEQYFGPGTRLTVT.

This clone occurred once. An end of the junction does not agree with germline; a read error may underlie this. The rearrangement links TRBV2 to TRBJ2-6, with D maybe TRBD2 (6 bases). The CDR3 loop spans 18 amino acids. Germline values: CDR1 SNHLY, CDR2 FYNNEI. The CDR3: CASRTQGLGTSGANGLTF. The CDR3 DNA is TGTGCCAGCAGGACCCAGGGACTCGGAACCTCTGGGGCCAACGGCCTGACTTTC.

The V gene is TRBV7-2, the J gene TRBJ2-7; 8 nucleotides agree with TRBD2. Germline V gene data show CDR1 as SGHTA and CDR2 as FQGNSA. The CDR3 is 14 amino acids. V shed 4 bases, J shed 1 base, and the junction held 3 bases outside the gene matches. The CDR3 protein is CASSSREGSYEQYF. DNA for the CDR3: TGTGCCAGCAGCTCCCGGGAGGGATCCTACGAGCAGTACTTC.

The rearrangement joins TRBV19 to TRBJ2-3, with 9 bases aligning to TRBD2. The V and J ends lost 4 bases and 4 bases, in that order; junction bases with no gene match: 6. Germline loops: CDR1 LNHDA, CDR2 SQIVND (reference sequence). This CDR3 region has 15 residues. DNA of the CDR3: TGTGCCAGTAGTAACAAGCGGGGGGTGTCAGATACGCAGTATTTT. Its protein product is CASSNKRGVSDTQYF. Full variable domain (remainder filled in from reference TRBV19 and TRBJ2-3): DGGITQSPKYLFRKEGQNVTLSCEQNLNHDAMYWYRQDPGQGLRLIYYSQIVNDFQKGDIAEGYSVSREKKESFPLTVTSAQKNPTAFYLCASSNKRGVSDTQYFGPGTRLTVL.

This chain joins TRBV28 and TRBJ1-1; D is perhaps TRBD1 (5 bases). The CDR3 extends over 14 amino acids. Germline-derived CDR1 and CDR2 are MDHEN and SYDVKM. The V end was cut by 5 bases, the J end by 5 bases, with 15 bases between. The CDR3 region has the DNA TGTGCCAGCAGTCCTGACAGTGGTGGTACTGAAGCTTTCTTT. This codes for CASSPDSGGTEAFF.

This chain links TRBV18 with TRBJ2-5; D is unclear. V was trimmed by 2 bases and J by 5 bases, leaving 6 bases between them. In germline, CDR1 is KGHSH, CDR2 LQKENI. The CDR3 contains 12 residues. CDR3 loop: CASSPKPETQYF. In nucleotides, the CDR3 is TGTGCCAGCTCACCAAAGCCGGAGACCCAGTACTTC.

The gene calls are TRBV27 and TRBJ2-7; 8 bases are shared with TRBD1. This CDR3 spans 13 amino acids. Germline V gene data show CDR1 as MNHEY and CDR2 as SMNVEV (reference sequence). V shed 6 bases and J 3 bases; nucleotides not matched to a gene: 4. The CDR3 protein is CASRRTGSYEQYF. The CDR3 nucleotides read TGTGCCAGCAGGAGGACAGGGAGCTACGAGCAGTACTTC.

The genes are TRBV7-9 and TRBJ1-2, with TRBD1 as a possible D gene (6 bases). The germline CDR1 and CDR2 sequences are SEHNR and FQNEAQ (reference sequence). Trimming took 5 bases from V and 7 from J, leaving 11 bases between them. The CDR3 has 12 amino acids. CDR3 loop: CASSRGGGGYTF. CDR3 nucleotides: TGTGCCAGCAGCAGGGGGGGAGGTGGCTACACCTTC.

The J gene is TRBJ2-3, the V gene TRBV5-4, with TRBD1 matching 12 bases. CDR1 is SGHNT and CDR2 is YYREEE in the germline V gene (reference sequence). After removal of 3 bases from V and 5 bases from J, the junction contained 7 bases not matched to a gene. The CDR3 contains 16 residues. CDR3 amino acids: CASSYTRDRGLDTQYF. In nucleotides, the CDR3 is TGTGCCAGCAGCTATACCCGGGACAGGGGGCTAGATACGCAGTATTTT.

This clone was picked up a small number of times. This chain links TRBV6-1 with TRBJ1-5; no clear D. Trimming took off 7 bases at V and 4 bases at J, with 17 bases between the two ends. The CDR3 is 15 amino acids. Germline values: CDR1 MNHNS, CDR2 SASEGT. CDR3 bases: TGTGCCAGCAACGCAGGAAGCATAAAAAATCAGCCCCAGCATTTT. This gives the protein CASNAGSIKNQPQHF.

The V call is TRBV15, the J call TRBJ1-1; D not resolved. CDR3 size: 13 residues. V was cut by 0 bases and J by 7 bases, with 9 bases left in between. Germline V gene data show CDR1 as LNHNV and CDR2 as YYDKDF (reference sequence). The CDR3 nucleotides read TGTGCCACCAGCAGAGATCATACAAGTGAAGCTTTCTTT. This codes for CATSRDHTSEAFF. Looking up the rest from reference TRBV15 and TRBJ1-1 gives the full variable domain: DAMVIQNPRYQVTQFGKPVTLSCSQTLNHNVMYWYQQKSSQAPKLLFHYYDKDFNNEADTPDNFQSRRPNTSFCFLDIRSPGLGDTAMYLCATSRDHTSEAFFGQGTRLTVV.

The chain combines TRBV6-5 with TRBJ1-6, with a tentative D call TRBD1 (5 bases). This CDR3 region has 15 residues. With 6 bases removed from V and 7 bases from J, the gap between germline ends came to 16 bases. The germline CDR1 and CDR2 sequences are MNHEY and SVGAGI. The CDR3 spells CASRGKGVVNSPLHF. CDR3 DNA: TGTGCCAGCAGGGGAAAAGGGGTCGTCAATTCACCCCTCCACTTT.

The gene calls are TRBV7-2 and TRBJ2-5; TRBD2 matches 10 bases. Trimming took 6 bases from V and 5 from J; bases not matched to a gene: 9. Germline V lookup: CDR1 SGHTA, CDR2 FQGNSA. This CDR3 has 15 residues. The CDR3 reads CASSLSGGAGETQYF. DNA of the CDR3: TGTGCCAGCAGTTTGAGCGGGGGGGCAGGGGAGACCCAGTACTTC. The variable domain in full, completed from reference TRBV7-2 and TRBJ2-5, reads GAGVSQSPSNKVTEKGKDVELRCDPISGHTALYWYRQSLGQGLEFLIYFQGNSAPDKSGLPSDRFSAERTGGSVSTLTIQRTQQEDSAVYLCASSLSGGAGETQYFGPGTRLLVL.

This clone was counted a few times. The chain carries TRBV19 and TRBJ1-4; no firm D call. The germline V and J ends were trimmed by 3 bases and 3 bases, with 11 bases remaining between them. Germline V gene data show CDR1 as LNHDA and CDR2 as SQIVND (reference sequence). This CDR3 comprises 15 residues. CDR3 in DNA: TGTGCCAGTAGTATTTCGGGGAGCCCTAATGAAAAACTGTTTTTT. Translating gives CASSISGSPNEKLFF.

CDR3 protein: CASSTYSGGTDTQYF. CDR3 sequence (DNA): TGTGCCAGCAGCACTTATAGCGGGGGCACAGATACGCAGTATTTT. The V gene is TRBV7-2, the J gene TRBJ2-3; TRBD2 aligns across 8 bases. This CDR3 contains 15 residues. CDR1 and CDR2 from the germline V gene are SGHTA and FQGNSA. Trimming removed 5 bases from V and 1 base from J; junction bases left unmatched: 5.